This T cell receptor (beta chain) originates from a study of CXCR3-negative and CXCR3-positive naive CD8 T cells. Points from the study as a whole: Similar TRBV-TRBJ usage was seen in naive cells (both CXCR3-negative and CXCR3-positive), but memory cells differed. Naive subsets showed comparable surface CD5, and TCR interaction strength was also inferred from TRB CDR3 physicochemistry. CXCR3-positive naive cells had TRB CDR3s that were more hydrophobic than CXCR3-negative naive cells had.

The CDR3 covers 15 residues. Germline V gene sequence: CDR1 DFQATT, CDR2 SNEGSKA (reference sequence). To note about this clonotype: Antigen unknown.

Phenotypically, naive CD8+ T cells corresponded to CD45RO-CCR7+CD27+CD95-. 5' RACE with UMI labels generated the TRB cDNA libraries. From the 5' RACE reads, TCRdb lists one entry per CDR3 protein and no DNA. The sample totals fewer than 10,000 distinct CDR3 sequences. The specimen sequenced was naive CXCR3- CD8+ T cells from blood. Subset specified: CD45RO-CCR7+CD27+CD95- naive CD8+ T cells lacking CXCR3 (TNR3-). This TCR derives from a human donor in good health. Some clones in this sample may be carry-over from other donors' samples. V usage is TRBV20-1 and J usage is TRBJ2-1; TCRdb outputs TRBD2, but without DNA this stays unchecked. The CDR3 loop reads CSASLLAGGYNEQFF.